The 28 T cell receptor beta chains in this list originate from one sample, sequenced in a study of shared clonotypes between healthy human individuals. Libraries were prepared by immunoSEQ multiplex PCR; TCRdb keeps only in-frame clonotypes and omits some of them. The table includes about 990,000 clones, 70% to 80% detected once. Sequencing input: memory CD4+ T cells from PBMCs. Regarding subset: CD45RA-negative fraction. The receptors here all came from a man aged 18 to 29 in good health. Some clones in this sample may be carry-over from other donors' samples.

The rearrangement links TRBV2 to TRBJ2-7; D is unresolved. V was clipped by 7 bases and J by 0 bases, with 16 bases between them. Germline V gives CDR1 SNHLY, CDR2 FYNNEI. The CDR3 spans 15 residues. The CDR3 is CASTVAQVYSYEQYF. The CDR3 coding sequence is TGTGCCAGCACCGTCGCGCAGGTGTACTCCTACGAGCAGTACTTC. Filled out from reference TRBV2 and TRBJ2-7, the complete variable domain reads EPEVTQTPSHQVTQMGQEVILRCVPISNHLYFYWYRQILGQKVEFLVSFYNNEISEKSEIFDDQFSVERPDGSNFTLKIRSTKLEDSAMYFCASTVAQVYSYEQYFGPGTRLTVT.

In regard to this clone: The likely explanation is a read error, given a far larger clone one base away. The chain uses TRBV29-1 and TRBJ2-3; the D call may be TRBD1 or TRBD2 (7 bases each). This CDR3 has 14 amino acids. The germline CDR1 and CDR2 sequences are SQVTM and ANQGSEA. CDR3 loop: CGVAQGGNTDTQYF. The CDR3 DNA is TGCGGCGTTGCTCAGGGGGGGAACACAGATACGCAGTATTTT.

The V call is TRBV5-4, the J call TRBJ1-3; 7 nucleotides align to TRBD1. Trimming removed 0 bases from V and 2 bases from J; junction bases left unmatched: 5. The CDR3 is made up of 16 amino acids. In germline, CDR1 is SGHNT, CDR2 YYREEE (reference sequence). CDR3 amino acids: CASSLGPTGAGNTIYF. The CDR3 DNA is TGTGCCAGCAGCTTGGGCCCTACAGGGGCTGGAAACACCATATATTTT.

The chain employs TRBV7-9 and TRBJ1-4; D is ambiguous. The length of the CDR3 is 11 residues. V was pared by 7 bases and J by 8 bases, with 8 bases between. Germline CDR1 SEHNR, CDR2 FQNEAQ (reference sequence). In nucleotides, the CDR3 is TGTGCCAGCAACATCGGGGAAAAACTGTTTTTT. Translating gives CASNIGEKLFF. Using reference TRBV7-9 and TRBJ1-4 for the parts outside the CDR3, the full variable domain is DTGVSQNPRHKITKRGQNVTFRCDPISEHNRLYWYRQTLGQGPEFLTYFQNEAQLEKSRLLSDRFSAERPKGSFSTLEIQRTEQGDSAMYLCASNIGEKLFFGSGTQLSVL.

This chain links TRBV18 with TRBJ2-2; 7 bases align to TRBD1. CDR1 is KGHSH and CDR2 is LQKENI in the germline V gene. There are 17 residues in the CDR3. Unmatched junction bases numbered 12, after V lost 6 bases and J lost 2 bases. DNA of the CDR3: TGTGCCAGCTCCCCATTGGGGACAGAAATAAACACCGGGGAGCTGTTTTTT. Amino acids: CASSPLGTEINTGELFF.

DNA of the CDR3: TGTGCCAGTAGTGAATACCCGGGATTCCTAGGCGAGCAGTACTTC. Its protein is CASSEYPGFLGEQYF. The J gene is TRBJ2-7, the V gene TRBV19; TRBD2 is a possible D gene (5 bases). Trimming took 5 bases from V and 6 from J, leaving 20 bases between them. CDR1 and CDR2 (germline): LNHDA, SQIVND (reference sequence). CDR3 size: 15 residues.

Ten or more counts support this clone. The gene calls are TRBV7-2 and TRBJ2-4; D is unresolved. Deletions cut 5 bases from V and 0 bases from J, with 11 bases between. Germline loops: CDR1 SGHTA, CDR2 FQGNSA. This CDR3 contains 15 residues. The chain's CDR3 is CASSPDDSAKNIQYF. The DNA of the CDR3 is TGTGCCAGCAGCCCCGATGACTCAGCCAAAAACATTCAGTACTTC.

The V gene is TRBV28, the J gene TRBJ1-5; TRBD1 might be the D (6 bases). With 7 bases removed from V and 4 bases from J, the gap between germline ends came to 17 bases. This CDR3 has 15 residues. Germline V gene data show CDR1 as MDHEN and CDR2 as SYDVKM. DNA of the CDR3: TGTGCCAGCACCCAAACAATAAGGGGGAATCAGCCCCAGCATTTT. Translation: CASTQTIRGNQPQHF.

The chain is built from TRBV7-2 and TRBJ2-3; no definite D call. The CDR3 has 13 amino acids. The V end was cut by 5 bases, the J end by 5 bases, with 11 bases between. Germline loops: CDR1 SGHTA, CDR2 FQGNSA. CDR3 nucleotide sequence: TGTGCCAGCAGCGGACGGGCTGGAGATACGCAGTATTTT. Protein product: CASSGRAGDTQYF.

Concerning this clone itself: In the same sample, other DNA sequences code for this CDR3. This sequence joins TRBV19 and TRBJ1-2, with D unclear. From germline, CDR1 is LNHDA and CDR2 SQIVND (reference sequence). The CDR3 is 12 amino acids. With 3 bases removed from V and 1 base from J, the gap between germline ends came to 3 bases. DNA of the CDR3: TGTGCCAGTAGTATTTTTAACTATGGCTACACCTTC. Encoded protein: CASSIFNYGYTF.

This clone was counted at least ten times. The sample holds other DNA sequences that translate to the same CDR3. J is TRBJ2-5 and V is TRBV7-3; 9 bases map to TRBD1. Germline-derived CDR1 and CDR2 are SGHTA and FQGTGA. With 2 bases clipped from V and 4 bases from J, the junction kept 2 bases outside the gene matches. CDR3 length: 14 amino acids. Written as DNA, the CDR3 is TGTGCCAGCAGCTTAGCGGGACAGGGAGAGACCCAGTACTTC. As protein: CASSLAGQGETQYF. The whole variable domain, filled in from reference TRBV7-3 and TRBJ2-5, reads GAGVSQTPSNKVTEKGKYVELRCDPISGHTALYWYRQSLGQGPEFLIYFQGTGAADDSGLPNDRFFAVRPEGSVSTLKIQRTERGDSAVYLCASSLAGQGETQYFGPGTRLLVL.

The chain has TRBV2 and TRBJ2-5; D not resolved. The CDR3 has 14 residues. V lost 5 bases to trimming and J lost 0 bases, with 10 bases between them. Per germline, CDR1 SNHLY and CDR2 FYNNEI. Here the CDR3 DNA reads TGTGCCAGCAGTCTAAACCTGTACCAAGAGACCCAGTACTTC. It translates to CASSLNLYQETQYF.

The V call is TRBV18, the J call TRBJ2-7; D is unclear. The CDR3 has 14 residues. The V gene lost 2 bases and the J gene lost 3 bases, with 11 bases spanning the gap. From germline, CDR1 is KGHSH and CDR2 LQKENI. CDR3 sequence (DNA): TGTGCCAGCTCACCAACCTCTACCGACTACGAGCAGTACTTC. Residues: CASSPTSTDYEQYF.

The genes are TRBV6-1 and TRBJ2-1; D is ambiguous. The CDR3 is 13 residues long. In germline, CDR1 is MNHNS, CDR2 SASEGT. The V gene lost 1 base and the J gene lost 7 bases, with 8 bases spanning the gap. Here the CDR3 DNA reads TGTGCCAGCAGTGAAGAATTTAGGAATGAGCAGTTCTTC. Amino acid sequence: CASSEEFRNEQFF.

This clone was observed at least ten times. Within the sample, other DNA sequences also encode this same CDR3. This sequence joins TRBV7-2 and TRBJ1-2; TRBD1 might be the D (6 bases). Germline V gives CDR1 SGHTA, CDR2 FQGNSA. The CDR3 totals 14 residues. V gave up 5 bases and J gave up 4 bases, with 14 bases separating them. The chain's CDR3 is CASSLPGEVYGYTF. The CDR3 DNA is TGTGCCAGCAGCCTTCCAGGGGAAGTCTATGGCTACACCTTC.

CDR3 DNA: TGTGCCAGCAGCTTAGTGGCAACCGCCGGGGAGCTGTTTTTT. Its protein product is CASSLVATAGELFF. The chain joins TRBV7-2 to TRBJ2-2; no definite D call. The ends were cut back, 1 base at V and 6 bases at J, with 9 bases in the middle. The V gene's germline CDR1 is SGHTA and CDR2 FQGNSA. The CDR3 is 14 residues long.

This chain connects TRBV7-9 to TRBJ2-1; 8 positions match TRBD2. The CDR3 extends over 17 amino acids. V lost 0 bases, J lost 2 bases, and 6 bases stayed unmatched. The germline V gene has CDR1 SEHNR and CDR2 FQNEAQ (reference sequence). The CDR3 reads CASSLAGAGGAYNEQFF. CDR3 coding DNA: TGTGCCAGCAGCTTAGCTGGGGCGGGAGGTGCCTACAATGAGCAGTTCTTC.

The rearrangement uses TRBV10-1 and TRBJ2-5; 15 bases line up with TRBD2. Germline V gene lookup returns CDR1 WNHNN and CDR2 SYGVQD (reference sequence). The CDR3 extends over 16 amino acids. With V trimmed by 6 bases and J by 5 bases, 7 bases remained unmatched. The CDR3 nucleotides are TGCGCCAGCAGAACGACCGGGACTAGCGGGAGGGAGACCCAGTACTTC. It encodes CASRTTGTSGRETQYF.

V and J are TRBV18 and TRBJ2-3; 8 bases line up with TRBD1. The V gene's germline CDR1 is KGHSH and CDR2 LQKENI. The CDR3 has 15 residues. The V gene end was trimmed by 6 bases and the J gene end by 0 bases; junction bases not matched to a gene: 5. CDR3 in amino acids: CASSQRTGSTDTQYF. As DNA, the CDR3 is TGTGCCAGCTCTCAGAGGACAGGGAGCACAGATACGCAGTATTTT.

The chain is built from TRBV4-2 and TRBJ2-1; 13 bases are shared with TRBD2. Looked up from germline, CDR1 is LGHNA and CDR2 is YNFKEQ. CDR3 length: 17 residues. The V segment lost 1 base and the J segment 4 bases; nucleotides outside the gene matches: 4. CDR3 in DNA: TGTGCCAGCAGCCAAGGGACTAGCGGGAGTGTGTACAATGAGCAGTTCTTC. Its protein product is CASSQGTSGSVYNEQFF.

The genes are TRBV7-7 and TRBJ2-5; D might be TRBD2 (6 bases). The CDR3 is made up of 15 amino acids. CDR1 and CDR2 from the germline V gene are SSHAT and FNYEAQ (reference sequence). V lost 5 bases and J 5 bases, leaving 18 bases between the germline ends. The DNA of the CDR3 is TGTGCCAGCAGCCAGCCAGCGCCTAGCGACGAGACCCAGTACTTC. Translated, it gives CASSQPAPSDETQYF.

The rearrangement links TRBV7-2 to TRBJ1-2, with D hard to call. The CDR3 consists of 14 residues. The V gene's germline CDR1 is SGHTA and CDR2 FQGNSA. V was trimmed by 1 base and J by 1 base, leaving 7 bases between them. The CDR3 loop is CASSLGSDNYGYTF. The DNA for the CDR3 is TGTGCCAGCAGCTTAGGCTCAGATAACTATGGCTACACCTTC.

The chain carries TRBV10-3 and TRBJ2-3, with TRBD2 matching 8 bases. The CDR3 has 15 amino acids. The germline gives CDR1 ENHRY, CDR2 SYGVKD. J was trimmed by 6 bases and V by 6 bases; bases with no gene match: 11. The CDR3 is CAIRSSGSDGDTQYF. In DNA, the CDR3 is TGTGCCATCAGATCAAGCGGGAGTGATGGGGATACGCAGTATTTT.

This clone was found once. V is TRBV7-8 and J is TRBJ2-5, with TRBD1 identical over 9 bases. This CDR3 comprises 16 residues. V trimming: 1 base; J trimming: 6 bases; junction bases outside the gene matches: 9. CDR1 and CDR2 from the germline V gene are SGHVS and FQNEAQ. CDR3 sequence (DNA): TGTGCCAGCAGCTTAGTACTACAGGGGGCTTTGCAGACCCAGTACTTC. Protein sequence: CASSLVLQGALQTQYF.

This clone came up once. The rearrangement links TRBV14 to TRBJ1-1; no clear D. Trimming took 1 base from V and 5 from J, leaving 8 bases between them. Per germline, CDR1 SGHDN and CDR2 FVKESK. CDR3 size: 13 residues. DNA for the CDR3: TGTGCCAGCAGCCAAGCAGAAGGGACTGAAGCTTTCTTT. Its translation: CASSQAEGTEAFF.

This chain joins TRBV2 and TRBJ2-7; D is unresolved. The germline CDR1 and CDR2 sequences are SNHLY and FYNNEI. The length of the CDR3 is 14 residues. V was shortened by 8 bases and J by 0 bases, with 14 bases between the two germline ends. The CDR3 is CASSRATSSYEQYF. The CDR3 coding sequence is TGTGCCAGCTCTCGGGCGACTTCCTCCTACGAGCAGTACTTC. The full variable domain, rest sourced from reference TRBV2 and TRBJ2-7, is EPEVTQTPSHQVTQMGQEVILRCVPISNHLYFYWYRQILGQKVEFLVSFYNNEISEKSEIFDDQFSVERPDGSNFTLKIRSTKLEDSAMYFCASSRATSSYEQYFGPGTRLTVT.

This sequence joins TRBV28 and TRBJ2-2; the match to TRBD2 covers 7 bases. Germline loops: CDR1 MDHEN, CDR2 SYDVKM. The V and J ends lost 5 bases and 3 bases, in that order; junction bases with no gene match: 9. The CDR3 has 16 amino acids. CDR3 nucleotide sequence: TGTGCCAGCAGTCCGCATGGTCGGGGGGACACCGGGGAGCTGTTTTTT. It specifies CASSPHGRGDTGELFF.

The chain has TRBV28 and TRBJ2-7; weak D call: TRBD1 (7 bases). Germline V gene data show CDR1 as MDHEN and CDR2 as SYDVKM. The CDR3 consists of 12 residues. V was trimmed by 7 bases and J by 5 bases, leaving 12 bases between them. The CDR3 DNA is TGTGCCAGCAAGGAGGGGGCAGACGAGCAGTACTTC. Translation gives CASKEGADEQYF.